Below, one TCR beta chain is given with its context. What this receptor recognizes is not known. The sample holds no much larger clone one base away, and base qualities are not on file. These data belong to a study of blood T cell repertoires in COVID-19 (dated by TCRdb to about 2020). Regarding the research as a whole: The collaborator samples originated in the United States, Italy and Spain and spanned the acute and convalescent phases of COVID-19. Subjects who had been exposed to COVID-19, were actively infected with it, or had recovered from it provided the deeply sampled blood TCRbeta repertoires that made up the dataset. A freely available public database, intended as a resource for researchers studying the immune response to SARS-CoV-2, is where the repertoires were released. Where available, HLA class I and class II types were obtained from metadata supplied by the sample provider rather than from assay-based typing. Sample metadata almost always included a de-identified subject ID, COVID-19 status, age in years and sex. The samples were drawn from two sources: the first 160 participants of the ongoing ImmuneRACE study, and approximately 1,300 subjects contributed by 6 global collaborators. The prospective study material was composed of cDNA or gDNA derived from T cells, B-cell-depleted T cells, or PBMCs. Beyond this particular receptor, the publication reports: How much clinical and demographic metadata was included differed by source and by participant, and the metadata was provided uncurated.

TCRbeta CDR3 regions were amplified from genomic DNA by means of the immunoSEQ Assay, a bias-controlled multiplex PCR. In the original analysis: Within the assay, amplification of reference gene primers was used to estimate how many nucleated cells each sample contained. Sequence reads were collapsed and filtered to measure the absolute abundance of every unique TCRbeta CDR3 rearrangement. For each sample, productive Simpson clonality was calculated by taking the square root of Simpson's diversity index across productive rearrangements. TCRdb took over this immuneACCESS table, retaining in-frame rearrangements with V and J assigned. Such tables are incomplete; in checked studies, under half of the missing clones stem from an unresolved V gene, and the remainder is unexplained. The V and J calls and clone size come from that table; D and trimming were worked out from the DNA. In all, the sample holds over 130,000 clones, and almost 80% of those were seen once. The top ten constitute 2.5% to 3% of the sample.

Enrolling through a virtual design, the prospective study's participants ranged in age from roughly 18 to 95 years and lived across roughly 24 United States geographic areas. In the prospective study, cohorts were assigned on the basis of participant-reported clinical history obtained from a screening survey and a study questionnaire. For ImmuneRACE Cohort 3, a participant was defined as recovered based on two consecutive negative NP/OP PCR tests, clearance by a healthcare professional, or resolution of symptoms. Mobile phlebotomists in the prospective study collected whole blood, serum and a nasopharyngeal or oropharyngeal swab from every participant. Participants in the prospective study had the option to provide additional blood draws and questionnaires over an approximately 2-month period. Prospective study blood samples were shipped either frozen or at room temperature before DNA extraction.

The CDR3, cysteine through phenylalanine, is 15 amino acids long. This entry keeps only the CDR3 DNA: 45 bases, framed from base 1. At the junction V is shortened by 5 bases and J by 0 bases, with 11 bases in between. Reading the germline V gene (reference sequence) gives CDR1 LNHDA and CDR2 SQIVND. The V and J genes are TRBV19 and TRBJ1-5; no D gene is confidently identified. Sequencing was carried out using PBMCs or T cells enriched from blood (not recorded which). The receptor comes from a woman aged 45-65 years who had recovered from COVID-19. The CDR3 region has the sequence CASSVRGPSNQPQHF. In nucleotides, the sequence is TGTGCCAGTAGTGTCCGAGGCCCTAGCAATCAGCCCCAGCATTTT. Reference TRBV19 and TRBJ1-5 genes cover what lies past the CDR3, so the full variable domain is DGGITQSPKYLFRKEGQNVTLSCEQNLNHDAMYWYRQDPGQGLRLIYYSQIVNDFQKGDIAEGYSVSREKKESFPLTVTSAQKNPTAFYLCASSVRGPSNQPQHFGDGTRLSIL.